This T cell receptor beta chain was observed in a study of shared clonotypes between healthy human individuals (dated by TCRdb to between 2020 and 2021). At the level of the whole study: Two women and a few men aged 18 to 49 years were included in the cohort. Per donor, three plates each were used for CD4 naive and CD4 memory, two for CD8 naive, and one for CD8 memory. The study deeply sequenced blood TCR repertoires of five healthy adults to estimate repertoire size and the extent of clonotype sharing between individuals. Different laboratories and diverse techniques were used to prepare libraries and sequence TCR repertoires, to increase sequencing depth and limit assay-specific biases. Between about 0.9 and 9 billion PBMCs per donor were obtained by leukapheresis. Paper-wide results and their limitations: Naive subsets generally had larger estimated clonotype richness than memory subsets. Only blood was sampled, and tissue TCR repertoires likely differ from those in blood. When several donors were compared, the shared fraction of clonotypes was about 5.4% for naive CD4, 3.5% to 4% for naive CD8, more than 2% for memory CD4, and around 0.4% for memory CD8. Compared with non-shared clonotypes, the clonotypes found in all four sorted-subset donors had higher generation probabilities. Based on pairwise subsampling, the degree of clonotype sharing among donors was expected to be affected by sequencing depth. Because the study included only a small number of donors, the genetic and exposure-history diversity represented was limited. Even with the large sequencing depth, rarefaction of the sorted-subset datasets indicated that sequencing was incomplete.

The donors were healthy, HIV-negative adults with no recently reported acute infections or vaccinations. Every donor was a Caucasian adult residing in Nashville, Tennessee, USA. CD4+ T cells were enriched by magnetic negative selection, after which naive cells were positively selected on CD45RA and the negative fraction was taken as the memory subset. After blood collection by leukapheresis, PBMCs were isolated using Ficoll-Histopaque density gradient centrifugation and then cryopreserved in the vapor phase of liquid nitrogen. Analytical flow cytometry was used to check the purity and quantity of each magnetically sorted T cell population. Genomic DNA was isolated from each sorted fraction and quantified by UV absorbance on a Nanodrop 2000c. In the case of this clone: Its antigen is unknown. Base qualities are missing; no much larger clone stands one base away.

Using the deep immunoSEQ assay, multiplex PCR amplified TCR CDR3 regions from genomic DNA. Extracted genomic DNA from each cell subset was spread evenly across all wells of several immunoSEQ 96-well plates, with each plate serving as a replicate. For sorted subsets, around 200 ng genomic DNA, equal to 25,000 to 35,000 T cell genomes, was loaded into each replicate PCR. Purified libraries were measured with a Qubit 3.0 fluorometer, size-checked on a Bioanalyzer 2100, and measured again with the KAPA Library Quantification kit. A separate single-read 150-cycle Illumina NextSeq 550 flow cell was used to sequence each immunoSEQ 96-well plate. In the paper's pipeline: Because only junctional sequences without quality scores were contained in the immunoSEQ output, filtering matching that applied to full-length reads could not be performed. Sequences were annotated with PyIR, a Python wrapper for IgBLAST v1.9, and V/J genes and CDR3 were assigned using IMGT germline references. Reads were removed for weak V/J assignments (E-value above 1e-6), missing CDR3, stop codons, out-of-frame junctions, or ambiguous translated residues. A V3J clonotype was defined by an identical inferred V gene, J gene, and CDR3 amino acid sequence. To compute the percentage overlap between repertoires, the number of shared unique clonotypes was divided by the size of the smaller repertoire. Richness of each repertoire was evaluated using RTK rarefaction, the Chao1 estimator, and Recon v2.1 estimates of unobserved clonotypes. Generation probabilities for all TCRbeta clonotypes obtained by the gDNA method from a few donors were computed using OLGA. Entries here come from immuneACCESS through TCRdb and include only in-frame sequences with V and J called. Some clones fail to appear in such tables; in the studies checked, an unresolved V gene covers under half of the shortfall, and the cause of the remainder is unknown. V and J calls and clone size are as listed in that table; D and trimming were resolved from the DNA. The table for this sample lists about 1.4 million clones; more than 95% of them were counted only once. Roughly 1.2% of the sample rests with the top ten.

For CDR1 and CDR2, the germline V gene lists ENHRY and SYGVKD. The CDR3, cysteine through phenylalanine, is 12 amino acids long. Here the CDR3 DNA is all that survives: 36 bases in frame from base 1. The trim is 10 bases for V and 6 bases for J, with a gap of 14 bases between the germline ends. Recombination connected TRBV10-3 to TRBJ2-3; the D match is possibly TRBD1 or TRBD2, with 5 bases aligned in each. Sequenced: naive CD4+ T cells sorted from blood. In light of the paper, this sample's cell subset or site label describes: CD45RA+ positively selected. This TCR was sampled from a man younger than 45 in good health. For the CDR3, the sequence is CATVGDVDTQYF. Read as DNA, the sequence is TGTGCCACCGTAGGGGACGTGGATACGCAGTATTTT.